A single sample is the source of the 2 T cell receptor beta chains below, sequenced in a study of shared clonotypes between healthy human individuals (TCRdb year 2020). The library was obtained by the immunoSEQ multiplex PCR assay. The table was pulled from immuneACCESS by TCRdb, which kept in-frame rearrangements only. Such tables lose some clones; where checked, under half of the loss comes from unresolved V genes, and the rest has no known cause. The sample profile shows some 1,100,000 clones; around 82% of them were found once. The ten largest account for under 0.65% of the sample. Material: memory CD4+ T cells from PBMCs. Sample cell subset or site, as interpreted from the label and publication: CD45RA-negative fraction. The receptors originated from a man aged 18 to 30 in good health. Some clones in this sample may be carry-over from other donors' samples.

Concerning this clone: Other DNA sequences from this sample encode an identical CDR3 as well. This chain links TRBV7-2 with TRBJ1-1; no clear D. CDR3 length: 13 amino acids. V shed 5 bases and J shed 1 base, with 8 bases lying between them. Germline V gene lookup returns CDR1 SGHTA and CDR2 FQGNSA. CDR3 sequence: CASSSQENTEAFF. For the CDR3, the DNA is TGTGCCAGCAGCAGTCAGGAGAACACTGAAGCTTTCTTT.

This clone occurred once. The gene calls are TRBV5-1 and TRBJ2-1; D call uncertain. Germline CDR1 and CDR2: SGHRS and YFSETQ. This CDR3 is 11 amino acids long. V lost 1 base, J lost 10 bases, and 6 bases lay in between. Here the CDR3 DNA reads TGCGCCAGCAGCTTGATTACCGAGCAGTTCTTC. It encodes CASSLITEQFF.